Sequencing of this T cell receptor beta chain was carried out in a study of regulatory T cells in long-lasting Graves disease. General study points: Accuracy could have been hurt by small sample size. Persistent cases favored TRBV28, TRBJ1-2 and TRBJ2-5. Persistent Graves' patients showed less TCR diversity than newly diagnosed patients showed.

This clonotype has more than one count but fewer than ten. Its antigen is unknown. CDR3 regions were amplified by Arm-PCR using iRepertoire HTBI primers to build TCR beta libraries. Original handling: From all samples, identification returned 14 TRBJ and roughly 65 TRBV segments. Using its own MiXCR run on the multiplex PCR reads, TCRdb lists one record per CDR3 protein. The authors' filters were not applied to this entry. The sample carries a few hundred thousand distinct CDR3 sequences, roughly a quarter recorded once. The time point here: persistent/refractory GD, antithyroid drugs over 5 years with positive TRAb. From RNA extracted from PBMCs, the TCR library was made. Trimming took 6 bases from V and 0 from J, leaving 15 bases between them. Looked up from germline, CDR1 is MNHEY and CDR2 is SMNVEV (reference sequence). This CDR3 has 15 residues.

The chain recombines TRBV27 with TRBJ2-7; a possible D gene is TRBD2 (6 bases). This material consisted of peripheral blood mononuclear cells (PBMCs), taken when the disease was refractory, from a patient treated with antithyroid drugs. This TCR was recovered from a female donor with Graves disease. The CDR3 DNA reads TGTGCCAGCAGACCAGGTTGGAGGGGCTCCTACGAGCAGTACTTC. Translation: CASRPGWRGSYEQYF.